What follows are 10 T cell receptor beta chains derived from one specimen sequenced in a study of Graves' ophthalmopathy and Graves' hyperthyroidism. RNA transcripts were the source from which TCR beta CDR3 regions were amplified. Second-round multiplex PCR came after a first-round RT-PCR that employed HTBI primers. TCRdb ran MiXCR on the multiplex PCR reads and lists one entry per CDR3 protein. Among about 400,000 distinct CDR3 sequences listed, about a sixth were seen once. Sequencing input: peripheral blood. The receptor source for this set is a woman in her late teens or twenties with Graves' ophthalmopathy.

This clonotype occurred many times. The CDR3 coding sequence is TGTGCTACGGGGGGGCGGGGGAAGAACACCGGGGAGCTGTTTTTT. Protein sequence: CATGGRGKNTGELFF. The chain uses TRBV15 and TRBJ2-2; 8 bases map to TRBD2. There are 15 residues in the CDR3. Germline CDR1 reads LNHNV; CDR2 reads YYDKDF (reference sequence).

This clonotype was recorded at least ten times. The J gene is TRBJ1-1, the V gene TRBV5-1; weak D call: TRBD1 (5 bases). The CDR3 runs to 14 residues. From germline, CDR1 is SGHRS and CDR2 YFSETQ. The ends were cut back, 0 bases at V and 5 bases at J, with 11 bases in the middle. In nucleotides, the CDR3 is TGCGCCAGCAGCTTGGCCCTCGAGGGGACTGAAGCTTTCTTT. Translation: CASSLALEGTEAFF. Based on the CDR3 plus reference TRBV5-1 and TRBJ1-1, the full variable domain is KAGVTQTPRYLIKTRGQQVTLSCSPISGHRSVSWYQQTPGQGLQFLFEYFSETQRNKGNFPGRFSGRQFSNSRSEMNVSTLELGDSALYLCASSLALEGTEAFFGQGTRLTVV.

This clonotype was seen repeatedly, ten times or more. J is TRBJ2-2 and V is TRBV20-1, with D perhaps being TRBD1 or TRBD2 (6 bases each). V lost 6 bases and J 6 bases, leaving 20 bases between the germline ends. The CDR3 has 15 amino acids. Germline CDR1 DFQATT, CDR2 SNEGSKA (reference sequence). CDR3 sequence reads: CSATSGAPQAGELFF. In nucleotides, the CDR3 is TGCAGTGCAACCTCGGGGGCCCCCCAGGCCGGGGAGCTGTTTTTT.

This clonotype has a count of ten or more. The V gene is TRBV6-1, the J gene TRBJ2-5; the D is unclear. The CDR3 spans 13 residues. CDR1 and CDR2 from the germline V gene are MNHNS and SASEGT. V shed 3 bases and J shed 6 bases, with 11 bases lying between them. CDR3 loop: CASSDHIGQTQYF. For the CDR3, the DNA is TGTGCCAGCAGTGACCACATAGGACAGACCCAGTACTTC.

This clonotype was seen many times. The chain has TRBV12-3 or TRBV12-4 and TRBJ2-4; the D gene is possibly TRBD1 (6 bases). The length of the CDR3 is 16 residues. V was pared by 3 bases and J by 2 bases, with 14 bases between. CDR3 DNA: TGTGCCAGCAGTTTTATTGGCAGGGGAACCAAAAACATTCAGTACTTC. Amino acids: CASSFIGRGTKNIQYF.

Many counts were recorded for this clonotype. The chain carries TRBV29-1 and TRBJ2-7; D ambiguous. Germline V gene sequence: CDR1 SQVTM, CDR2 ANQGSEA. The CDR3 sequence is 13 residues long. Trimming shortened V by 3 bases and J by 5 bases, and 14 bases separated the two germline ends. CDR3: CSVDHSVGHEQYF. CDR3 sequence (DNA): TGCAGCGTTGATCACTCCGTCGGTCACGAGCAGTACTTC.

The gene calls are TRBV12-3 or TRBV12-4 and TRBJ2-2; weak D call: TRBD2 (6 bases). The CDR3 runs 16 residues. V shed 3 bases and J shed 6 bases, with 17 bases lying between them. The DNA for the CDR3 is TGTGCCAGCAGTTTGAACAGACTACCGGGGGCCGGGGAGCTGTTTTTT. Translating it yields CASSLNRLPGAGELFF.

The table lists this clonotype with many counts. This chain connects TRBV6-5 to TRBJ1-6; D unresolved. This CDR3 has 15 residues. Trimming took 5 bases from V and 0 from J, leaving 8 bases between them. Per the germline V gene, CDR1 is MNHEY and CDR2 is SVGAGI. CDR3 sequence: CASSQDRSYNSPLHF. DNA for the CDR3: TGTGCCAGCAGTCAGGACCGCTCCTATAATTCACCCCTCCACTTT.

As DNA, the CDR3 is TGTGCCAGCAGCCTTGGGACAGGGAGTGAAGCTTTCTTT. As protein: CASSLGTGSEAFF. J is TRBJ1-1 and V is TRBV11-2; 9 nucleotides agree with TRBD1. V trimming: 5 bases; J trimming: 7 bases; junction bases outside the gene matches: 5. The CDR3 consists of 13 residues. Per germline, CDR1 SGHAT and CDR2 FQNNGV. The variable domain in full, with the rest retrieved from reference TRBV11-2 and TRBJ1-1, is EAGVAQSPRYKIIEKRQSVAFWCNPISGHATLYWYQQILGQGPKLLIQFQNNGVVDDSQLPKDRFSAERLKGVDSTLKIQPAKLEDSAVYLCASSLGTGSEAFFGQGTRLTVV.

A few counts support this clonotype. The chain uses TRBV30 and TRBJ2-5, with 7 bases identical to TRBD1. CDR1 is GTSNPN, CDR2 SVGIG, per germline (reference sequence). CDR3 length equals 16 residues. Germline trimming cut 4 bases from V and 4 bases from J; bases unmatched to any gene: 15. DNA of the CDR3: TGTGCCTGGACGAAAGAAAGTTACTACAGGGGAGAGACCCAGTACTTC. Translating gives CAWTKESYYRGETQYF.